What follows are 24 T cell receptor beta chains derived from one specimen sequenced in a study of early T cells in non-severe SARS-CoV-2 infection. TCRdb processed the 5' RACE reads anew with MiXCR; each CDR3 protein has one entry. This table has roughly 60,000 distinct CDR3 sequences, 7.7% appearing once. The sequenced sample consisted of whole blood. The receptors were gathered from an adult who was a healthcare worker with PCR-confirmed SARS-CoV-2 infection or an uninfected control (not recorded which).

This clonotype was seen more than once but under ten times. The chain links TRBV12-3 or TRBV12-4 to TRBJ2-1; weak D call: TRBD1 (6 bases). The CDR3 sequence is 13 residues long. V was clipped by 6 bases and J by 5 bases, with 11 bases between them. CDR3 in DNA: TGTGCCAGCAGCCAGGGGCCGAACAATGAGCAGTTCTTC. This sequence encodes CASSQGPNNEQFF.

The chain recombines TRBV5-1 with TRBJ1-2, with D possibly being TRBD1 (6 bases). The CDR3 spans 14 residues. V was shortened by 0 bases and J by 7 bases, with 13 bases between the two germline ends. Per germline, CDR1 SGHRS and CDR2 YFSETQ. CDR3 in DNA: TGCGCCAGCAGCTTGGCGGCGGGGGCCCCTGGCTACACCTTC. Translated, it gives CASSLAAGAPGYTF.

This chain joins TRBV13 and TRBJ1-1; a weak D match, TRBD1 (6 bases). Germline CDR1 and CDR2: PRHDT and FYEKMQ (reference sequence). The V end lost 5 bases, the J end lost 5 bases, and 12 bases lay between the germline ends. The CDR3 spans 13 residues. The CDR3 sequence is CASSVVRGTEAFF. The CDR3 DNA reads TGTGCCAGCAGCGTAGTCAGGGGTACTGAAGCTTTCTTT.

The chain joins TRBV7-9 to TRBJ1-1; the match to TRBD1 covers 8 bases. The CDR3 spans 11 residues. The germline V gene encodes CDR1 SEHNR and CDR2 FQNEAQ (reference sequence). V was pared by 6 bases and J by 7 bases, with 1 base of the junction left unmatched. The CDR3 DNA reads TGTGCCAGCAGAACAGGGGGTGAAGCTTTCTTT. Translating gives CASRTGGEAFF. The full variable domain, rest sourced from reference TRBV7-9 and TRBJ1-1, is DTGVSQNPRHKITKRGQNVTFRCDPISEHNRLYWYRQTLGQGPEFLTYFQNEAQLEKSRLLSDRFSAERPKGSFSTLEIQRTEQGDSAMYLCASRTGGEAFFGQGTRLTVV.

This clonotype has only a few counts. Its ends do not fully match the called genes, so a read error is possible. The chain combines TRBV5-1 with TRBJ2-1; 8 bases fit TRBD2. The CDR3 is 16 amino acids. Germline loops: CDR1 SGHRS, CDR2 YFSETQ. This CDR3 reads CASSLEAGRAGNEQFF. In DNA form, the CDR3 reads TGCGCCAGCAGTTTGGAAGCCGGGAGGGCCGGCAATGAGCAGTTCTTC. Full variable domain (outside the CDR3, taken from reference TRBV5-1 and TRBJ2-1): KAGVTQTPRYLIKTRGQQVTLSCSPISGHRSVSWYQQTPGQGLQFLFEYFSETQRNKGNFPGRFSGRQFSNSRSEMNVSTLELGDSALYLCASSLEAGRAGNEQFFGPGTRLTVL.

The rearrangement joins TRBV6-2 or TRBV6-3 to TRBJ2-3; D possibly corresponds to TRBD2 (6 bases). This CDR3 has 12 residues. CDR1 is MNHEY and CDR2 is SVGEGT in the germline V gene. The germline V and J ends were trimmed by 10 bases and 2 bases, with 10 bases remaining between them. CDR3 protein: CAIADNTDTQYF. The CDR3 DNA sequence: TGTGCCATAGCGGATAACACAGATACGCAGTATTTT.

This clonotype appeared many times. The chain joins TRBV9 to TRBJ2-7, with 8 bases that match TRBD2. The CDR3 extends over 14 amino acids. With V trimmed by 0 bases and J by 4 bases, 3 bases remained unmatched. Germline lookup yields CDR1 SGDLS and CDR2 YYNGEE. The CDR3 protein is CASSVGSGSYEQYF. The CDR3 DNA sequence: TGTGCCAGCAGCGTAGGGAGCGGGAGTTACGAGCAGTACTTC.

The rearrangement links TRBV20-1 to TRBJ1-2; 7 bases line up with TRBD1. This CDR3 is built from 15 residues. V lost 1 base, J lost 3 bases, and 8 bases stayed unmatched. Germline CDR1 is DFQATT and CDR2 is SNEGSKA (reference sequence). The CDR3 sequence: CSARGYPGGDYGYTF. CDR3 DNA sequence: TGCAGTGCTAGAGGTTACCCAGGGGGGGACTATGGCTACACCTTC.

At least ten counts were recorded for this clonotype. The J gene is TRBJ2-3, the V gene TRBV11-2, with TRBD1 identical over 7 bases. J was trimmed by 4 bases and V by 0 bases; bases with no gene match: 4. The CDR3 runs 15 residues. Germline V gene data show CDR1 as SGHAT and CDR2 as FQNNGV. The CDR3, as DNA: TGTGCCAGCAGCTTAGAGGGTAGGGGGCCAGATACGCAGTATTTT. It specifies CASSLEGRGPDTQYF.

This clonotype appeared many times. The chain recombines TRBV29-1 with TRBJ2-3; unclear D gene. Germline values: CDR1 SQVTM, CDR2 ANQGSEA. This CDR3 has 12 residues. V lost 2 bases and J 4 bases, leaving 7 bases between the germline ends. The chain's CDR3 is CSVEPRPDTQYF. CDR3 DNA: TGCAGCGTTGAACCCAGGCCAGATACGCAGTATTTT.

This clonotype has more than one count but fewer than ten. V is TRBV7-9 and J is TRBJ2-3; 12 bases are a match to TRBD2. Germline CDR1 and CDR2: SEHNR and FQNEAQ (reference sequence). V lost 5 bases, J lost 4 bases, and 7 bases stayed unmatched. The CDR3 totals 16 residues. In DNA, the CDR3 is TGTGCCAGCAGCCTCCTACTAGCGGGAGGCTCAGATACGCAGTATTTT. Translated, it gives CASSLLLAGGSDTQYF.

This clonotype was seen many times. The chain is built from TRBV19 and TRBJ2-7; D uncertain. Trimming left V 4 bases short and J 5 bases short, with 6 bases between. The CDR3 length is 11 residues. Germline assignment: CDR1 LNHDA and CDR2 SQIVND (reference sequence). CDR3 DNA sequence: TGTGCCAGTAGTAACACCAACGAGCAGTACTTC. Translated: CASSNTNEQYF. Looking up the rest from reference TRBV19 and TRBJ2-7 gives the full variable domain: DGGITQSPKYLFRKEGQNVTLSCEQNLNHDAMYWYRQDPGQGLRLIYYSQIVNDFQKGDIAEGYSVSREKKESFPLTVTSAQKNPTAFYLCASSNTNEQYFGPGTRLTVT.

The genes are TRBV5-1 and TRBJ2-3; 8 positions match TRBD2. Germline values: CDR1 SGHRS, CDR2 YFSETQ. J lost 2 bases, V lost 4 bases, and 12 bases had no gene match. CDR3 size: 17 residues. This CDR3 is CASSGRLATDSTDTQYF. DNA for the CDR3: TGCGCCAGCAGCGGTCGACTAGCGACAGACTCCACAGATACGCAGTATTTT.

This clonotype has a count of ten or more. The rearrangement joins TRBV28 to TRBJ2-2; the D gene is possibly TRBD2 (6 bases). Per the germline V gene, CDR1 is MDHEN and CDR2 is SYDVKM. V was cut by 7 bases and J by 0 bases, with 9 bases left in between. CDR3 length: 14 amino acids. CDR3 sequence: CASITGANTGELFF. The CDR3 region has the DNA TGTGCCAGCATCACGGGAGCGAACACCGGGGAGCTGTTTTTT. The whole variable domain, filled in from reference TRBV28 and TRBJ2-2, reads DVKVTQSSRYLVKRTGEKVFLECVQDMDHENMFWYRQDPGLGLRLIYFSYDVKMKEKGDIPEGYSVSREKKERFSLILESASTNQTSMYLCASITGANTGELFFGEGSRLTVL.

The chain joins TRBV2 to TRBJ2-3, with TRBD2 identical over 7 bases. Germline CDR1 and CDR2: SNHLY and FYNNEI. The CDR3 loop spans 13 amino acids. Trimming removed 8 bases from V and 4 bases from J; junction bases left unmatched: 6. The CDR3 protein is CASGGGRADTQYF. The CDR3 DNA reads as TGTGCCAGCGGAGGTGGGAGGGCAGATACGCAGTATTTT.

This clonotype was recorded at least ten times. V and J are TRBV29-1 and TRBJ2-5; tentative D call: TRBD1 (6 bases). The V and J ends lost 4 bases and 4 bases respectively, with 10 bases between them. The CDR3 has 12 amino acids. Per germline, CDR1 SQVTM and CDR2 ANQGSEA. The DNA for the CDR3 is TGCAGCGTTGGTCAAGGGGGAGAGACCCAGTACTTC. Protein product: CSVGQGGETQYF. The full variable domain, rest sourced from reference TRBV29-1 and TRBJ2-5, is SAVISQKPSRDICQRGTSLTIQCQVDSQVTMMFWYRQQPGQSLTLIATANQGSEATYESGFVIDKFPISRPNLTFSTLTVSNMSPEDSSIYLCSVGQGGETQYFGPGTRLLVL.

This clonotype occurred many times. The J gene is TRBJ2-5, the V gene TRBV7-9; 7 positions match TRBD1. Germline V gene lookup returns CDR1 SEHNR and CDR2 FQNEAQ (reference sequence). The CDR3 runs 16 residues. Trimming cost V 3 bases and J 2 bases; bases outside gene matches: 9. In nucleotides, the CDR3 is TGTGCCAGCAGCTTTTATGGGGACAGAAGTCAAGAGACCCAGTACTTC. Translated: CASSFYGDRSQETQYF.

This clonotype was counted many times. The V gene is TRBV3-1, the J gene TRBJ2-3; maybe TRBD1 (6 bases). V lost 2 bases and J lost 6, with 12 bases in between. The CDR3 spans 14 residues. Germline-derived CDR1 and CDR2 are LGHDT and YNNKEL (reference sequence). The DNA for the CDR3 is TGTGCCAGCAGCCAAAGGGGGTCGGCCGATACGCAGTATTTT. It encodes CASSQRGSADTQYF.

This clonotype was found a few times. The chain is built from TRBV7-6 and TRBJ2-5; the match to TRBD1 covers 10 bases. V shed 3 bases and J 4 bases; nucleotides not matched to a gene: 2. CDR3 size: 14 residues. Germline V gene sequence: CDR1 SGHVS, CDR2 FNYEAQ. The CDR3 sequence is CASSFRTGGETQYF. In nucleotides, the CDR3 is TGTGCCAGCAGCTTTCGGACAGGGGGAGAGACCCAGTACTTC. The full variable domain, with the rest looked up from reference TRBV7-6 and TRBJ2-5, is GAGVSQSPRYKVTKRGQDVALRCDPISGHVSLYWYRQALGQGPEFLTYFNYEAQQDKSGLPNDRFSAERPEGSISTLTIQRTEQRDSAMYRCASSFRTGGETQYFGPGTRLLVL.

The chain links TRBV9 to TRBJ1-2, with D tentatively TRBD1 (6 bases). Germline V gene lookup returns CDR1 SGDLS and CDR2 YYNGEE. V was cut by 4 bases and J by 4 bases, with 14 bases left in between. This CDR3 is 14 amino acids long. The CDR3 DNA follows: TGTGCCAGCAGCATCGCGGGGGCCTCCTATGGCTACACCTTC. Protein: CASSIAGASYGYTF.

This clonotype came up many times. V is TRBV30 and J is TRBJ2-3; D perhaps matches TRBD2 (5 bases). CDR3 length: 13 residues. CDR1 is GTSNPN, CDR2 SVGIG, per germline (reference sequence). V was clipped by 3 bases and J by 2 bases, with 9 bases between them. The DNA of the CDR3 is TGTGCCTGGAGCGGGATCTTCACAGATACGCAGTATTTT. Translation gives CAWSGIFTDTQYF.

The genes are TRBV18 and TRBJ2-1; 7 nucleotides agree with TRBD2. The CDR3 spans 17 residues. With 1 base clipped from V and 8 bases from J, the junction kept 14 bases outside the gene matches. Looked up from germline, CDR1 is KGHSH and CDR2 is LQKENI. The CDR3 reads CASSPRISWEGRDEQFF. The CDR3 DNA reads TGTGCCAGCTCACCACGAATTTCGTGGGAGGGCAGGGATGAGCAGTTCTTC.

The rearrangement uses TRBV30 and TRBJ2-7; maybe TRBD2 (5 bases). The V end was cut by 2 bases, the J end by 5 bases, with 13 bases between. This CDR3 comprises 13 residues. CDR1 is GTSNPN, CDR2 SVGIG, per germline (reference sequence). In DNA, the CDR3 is TGTGCCTGGAGTAAACTAGTCGGAGACGAGCAGTACTTC. It codes for CAWSKLVGDEQYF.

Ten or more counts support this clonotype. The V gene is TRBV20-1, the J gene TRBJ2-3, with no clear D. V gave up 1 base and J gave up 11 bases, with 16 bases separating them. CDR3 length: 13 amino acids. In germline, CDR1 is DFQATT, CDR2 SNEGSKA (reference sequence). The CDR3 sequence: CSARVYSAAGQYF. The CDR3 DNA is TGCAGTGCTAGAGTCTACAGCGCGGCCGGGCAGTATTTT.